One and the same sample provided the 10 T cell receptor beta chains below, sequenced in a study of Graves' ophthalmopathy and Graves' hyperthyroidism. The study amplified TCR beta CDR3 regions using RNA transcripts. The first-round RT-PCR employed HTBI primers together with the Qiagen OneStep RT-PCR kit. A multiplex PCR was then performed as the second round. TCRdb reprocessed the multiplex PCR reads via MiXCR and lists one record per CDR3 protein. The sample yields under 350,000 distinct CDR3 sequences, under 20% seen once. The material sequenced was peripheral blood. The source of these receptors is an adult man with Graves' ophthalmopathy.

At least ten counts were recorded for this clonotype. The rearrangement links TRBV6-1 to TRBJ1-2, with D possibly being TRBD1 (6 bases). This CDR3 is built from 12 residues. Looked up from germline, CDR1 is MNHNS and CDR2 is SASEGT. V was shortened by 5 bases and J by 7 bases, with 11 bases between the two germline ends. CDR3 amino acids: CASSPPQGGYTF. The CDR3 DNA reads TGTGCCAGCAGTCCCCCACAGGGTGGCTACACCTTC.

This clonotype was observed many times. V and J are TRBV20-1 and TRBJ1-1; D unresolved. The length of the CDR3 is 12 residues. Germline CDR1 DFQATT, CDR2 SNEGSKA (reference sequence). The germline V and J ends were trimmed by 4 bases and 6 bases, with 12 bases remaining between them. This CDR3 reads CSANPGLPEAFF. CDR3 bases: TGCAGTGCTAACCCCGGTCTCCCTGAAGCTTTCTTT.

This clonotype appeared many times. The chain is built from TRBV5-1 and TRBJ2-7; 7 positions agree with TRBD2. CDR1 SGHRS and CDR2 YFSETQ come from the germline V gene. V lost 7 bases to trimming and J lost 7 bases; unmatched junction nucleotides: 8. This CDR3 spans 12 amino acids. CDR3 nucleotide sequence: TGCGCCAGCGGGGGGGACGGCGGAGAGCAGTACTTC. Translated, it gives CASGGDGGEQYF.

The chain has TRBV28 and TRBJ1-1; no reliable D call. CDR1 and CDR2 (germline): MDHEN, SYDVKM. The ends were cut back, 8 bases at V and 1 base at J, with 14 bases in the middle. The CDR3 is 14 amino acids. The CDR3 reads CASRGDLGNTEAFF. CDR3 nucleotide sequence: TGTGCCAGCCGGGGTGACTTAGGGAACACTGAAGCTTTCTTT.

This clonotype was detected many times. In nucleotides, the CDR3 is TGTGCCAGCAGCCCGAGGAGACAGGGCCGCTACGAGCAGTACTTC. Protein: CASSPRRQGRYEQYF. The genes are TRBV7-2 and TRBJ2-7, with TRBD1 identical over 7 bases. The CDR3 is 15 amino acids. The germline CDR1 and CDR2 sequences are SGHTA and FQGNSA. The V and J ends lost 5 bases and 3 bases, in that order; junction bases with no gene match: 10.

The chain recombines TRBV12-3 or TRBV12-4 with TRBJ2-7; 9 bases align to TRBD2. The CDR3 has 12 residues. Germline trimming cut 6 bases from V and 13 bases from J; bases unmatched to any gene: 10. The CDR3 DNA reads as TGTGCCAGCAGGGAAGGCGGGGGGGTGTTATACTTC. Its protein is CASREGGGVLYF.

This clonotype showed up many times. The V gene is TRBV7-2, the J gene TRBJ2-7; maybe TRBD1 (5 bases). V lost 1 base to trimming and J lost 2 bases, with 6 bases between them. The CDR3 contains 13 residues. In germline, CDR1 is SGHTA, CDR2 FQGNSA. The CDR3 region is CASSLGRAYEQYF. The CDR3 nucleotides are TGTGCCAGCAGCTTAGGCAGGGCCTACGAGCAGTACTTC.

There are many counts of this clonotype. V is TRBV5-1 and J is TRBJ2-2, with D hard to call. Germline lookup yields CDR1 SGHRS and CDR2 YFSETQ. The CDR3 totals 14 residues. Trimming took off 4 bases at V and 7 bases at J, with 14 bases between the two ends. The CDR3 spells CASSTGNLGGELFF. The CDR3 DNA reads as TGCGCCAGCAGCACTGGTAACCTCGGCGGGGAGCTGTTTTTT.

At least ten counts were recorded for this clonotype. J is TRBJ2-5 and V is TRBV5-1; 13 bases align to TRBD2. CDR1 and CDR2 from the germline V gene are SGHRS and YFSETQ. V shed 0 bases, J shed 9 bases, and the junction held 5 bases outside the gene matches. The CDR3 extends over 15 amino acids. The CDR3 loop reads CASSLEGLAGAAQYF. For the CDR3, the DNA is TGCGCCAGCAGCTTGGAAGGACTAGCGGGAGCGGCCCAGTACTTC. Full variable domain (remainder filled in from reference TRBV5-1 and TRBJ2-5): KAGVTQTPRYLIKTRGQQVTLSCSPISGHRSVSWYQQTPGQGLQFLFEYFSETQRNKGNFPGRFSGRQFSNSRSEMNVSTLELGDSALYLCASSLEGLAGAAQYFGPGTRLLVL.

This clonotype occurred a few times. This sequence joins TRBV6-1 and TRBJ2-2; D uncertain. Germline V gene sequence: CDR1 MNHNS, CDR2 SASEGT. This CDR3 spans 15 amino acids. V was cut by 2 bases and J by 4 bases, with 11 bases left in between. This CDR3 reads CASSELGDATGELFF. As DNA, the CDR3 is TGTGCCAGCAGTGAACTTGGCGACGCCACCGGGGAGCTGTTTTTT.